This passage covers 21 T cell receptor beta chains from one sample sequenced in a study of T cell responses to AZD1222 COVID-19 vaccine. TCRdb's table, derived via immunoSEQ multiplex PCR, lists solely in-frame clones and lacks some. The sample holds around 140,000 clones; 90% to 95% are singletons and the top ten take more than 3.5%. Sequencing used peripheral blood, obtained on day 0 of AZD1222 vaccination. The receptors were sampled from an adult in good health.

The chain employs TRBV7-8 and TRBJ2-1; D may be TRBD2 (6 bases). Trimming took off 6 bases at V and 0 bases at J, with 12 bases between the two ends. The V gene's germline CDR1 is SGHVS and CDR2 FQNEAQ. The CDR3 is made up of 15 amino acids. CDR3 residues: CASREGLYSYNEQFF. CDR3 coding DNA: TGTGCCAGCAGGGAGGGACTCTACTCCTACAATGAGCAGTTCTTC.

This clone was seen more than once but under ten times. The chain joins TRBV3-1 (or the pseudogene TRBV3-2) to TRBJ1-4; D is unresolved. Germline-derived CDR1 and CDR2 are LGHDT and YNNKEL (reference sequence). The CDR3 contains 14 residues. Between the trimmed V and J ends, which lost 1 base and 6 bases, there was a span of 9 bases. CDR3 residues: CASSQAEPDEKLFF. The CDR3 DNA reads as TGTGCCAGCAGCCAAGCAGAGCCTGATGAAAAACTGTTTTTT.

This clone was seen once. The chain combines TRBV2 with TRBJ2-1; TRBD2 might be the D (6 bases). With 6 bases removed from V and 5 bases from J, the gap between germline ends came to 20 bases. Germline CDR1 is SNHLY and CDR2 is FYNNEI. The CDR3 runs to 16 residues. Written as DNA, the CDR3 is TGTGCCAGCAGGCCGGGACTCCGTACCCAGAACAATGAGCAGTTCTTC. Protein sequence: CASRPGLRTQNNEQFF.

The V gene is TRBV28, the J gene TRBJ2-7; weak D call: TRBD2 (6 bases). CDR3 size: 13 residues. V lost 8 bases to trimming and J lost 6 bases, with 17 bases between them. Germline V gene sequence: CDR1 MDHEN, CDR2 SYDVKM. DNA of the CDR3: TGTGCCAGCCAAAGGCCCCTCGGGGGCGAGCAGTACTTC. Translated, it gives CASQRPLGGEQYF.

This chain connects TRBV11-2 to TRBJ2-3; 7 bases fit TRBD2. CDR1 SGHAT and CDR2 FQNNGV come from the germline V gene. This CDR3 has 14 amino acids. The J segment lost 6 bases and the V segment lost 1 base, leaving 4 bases of the junction unmatched. The CDR3 protein is CASSLVGGADTQYF. The CDR3 coding sequence is TGTGCCAGCAGCTTAGTGGGAGGGGCGGATACGCAGTATTTT.

V gene TRBV30 combines with J gene TRBJ2-7; D uncertain. Germline assignment: CDR1 GTSNPN and CDR2 SVGIG (reference sequence). This CDR3 is 13 amino acids long. Trimming cost V 0 bases and J 3 bases, with 9 bases left between them. CDR3 protein: CAWSVTDGYEQYF. In nucleotides, the CDR3 is TGTGCCTGGAGTGTGACGGACGGCTACGAGCAGTACTTC. The full variable domain, completed using reference TRBV30 and TRBJ2-7, is SQTIHQWPATLVQPVGSPLSLECTVEGTSNPNLYWYRQAAGRGLQLLFYSVGIGQISSEVPQNLSASRPQDRQFILSSKKLLLSDSGFYLCAWSVTDGYEQYFGPGTRLTVT.

The V and J genes are TRBV7-2 and TRBJ2-5; 10 bases are a match to TRBD1. The V and J ends lost 5 bases and 4 bases, in that order; junction bases with no gene match: 10. The CDR3 consists of 16 residues. Per the germline V gene, CDR1 is SGHTA and CDR2 is FQGNSA. CDR3 coding DNA: TGTGCCAGCAGCCACCGGACAGGGGGAGGCACAGAGACCCAGTACTTC. The encoded protein is CASSHRTGGGTETQYF.

The chain has TRBV7-2 and TRBJ2-3; D call uncertain. The CDR3 extends over 16 amino acids. V shed 3 bases and J shed 5 bases, with 18 bases lying between them. Germline CDR1 reads SGHTA; CDR2 reads FQGNSA. DNA of the CDR3: TGTGCCAGCAGCTTTCTAGGCCGGACCGTCGGAGATACGCAGTATTTT. Amino acid sequence: CASSFLGRTVGDTQYF.

V usage is TRBV19 and J usage is TRBJ1-2; the match to TRBD1 covers 10 bases. This CDR3 comprises 14 residues. V was pared by 10 bases and J by 2 bases, with 7 bases of the junction left unmatched. The germline V gene encodes CDR1 LNHDA and CDR2 SQIVND (reference sequence). The CDR3 DNA follows: TGTGCCACTTCGGGACAGGGGCCCAACTATGGCTACACCTTC. Translation gives CATSGQGPNYGYTF.

The chain uses TRBV6-5 and TRBJ1-6; D gene uncertain. Trimming pared 6 bases from V and 0 bases from J, leaving 9 bases between. The CDR3 covers 15 residues. Germline V CDR1 and CDR2: MNHEY, SVGAGI. In DNA form, the CDR3 reads TGTGCCAGCAGGGCGGGGAGCTCCTATAATTCACCCCTCCACTTT. Its translation is CASRAGSSYNSPLHF.

The J gene is TRBJ2-7, the V gene TRBV6-2 or TRBV6-3, with 7 bases fitting TRBD1. The CDR3 contains 16 residues. The V gene end was trimmed by 2 bases and the J gene end by 0 bases; junction bases not matched to a gene: 7. CDR1 and CDR2 (germline): MNHEY, SVGEGT. The CDR3 sequence: CASSYRDRLLSYEQYF. As DNA, the CDR3 is TGTGCCAGCAGTTACCGGGACAGACTCCTCTCCTACGAGCAGTACTTC.

The rearrangement links TRBV7-2 to TRBJ1-5; no clear D. The CDR3 is 13 residues long. V gave up 1 base and J gave up 9 bases, with 10 bases separating them. The V gene's germline CDR1 is SGHTA and CDR2 FQGNSA. CDR3 protein: CASSLDRVGPQHF. The CDR3, as DNA: TGTGCCAGCAGCTTAGACAGAGTAGGGCCCCAGCATTTT.

CDR3 nucleotides: TGTGCCAGCAGCTTAGCGCTACGCGGGGGATACGAGCAGTACTTC. Its protein is CASSLALRGGYEQYF. The chain has TRBV7-6 and TRBJ2-7; 7 bases are shared with TRBD2. The CDR3 contains 15 residues. Germline V CDR1 and CDR2: SGHVS, FNYEAQ. V shed 0 bases and J 4 bases; nucleotides not matched to a gene: 6.

This rearrangement joins TRBV5-4 to TRBJ2-7, with 9 bases identical to TRBD2. J gave up 2 bases and V 1 base, and 7 bases lay outside the gene matches. Germline loops: CDR1 SGHNT, CDR2 YYREEE (reference sequence). The length of the CDR3 is 16 residues. The CDR3 sequence: CASSLPGTSSAYEQYF. The CDR3 DNA sequence: TGTGCCAGCAGCTTGCCCGGGACTAGCTCGGCCTACGAGCAGTACTTC.

The rearrangement uses TRBV11-3 and TRBJ2-1; no definite D call. V gave up 3 bases and J gave up 5 bases, with 8 bases separating them. Germline CDR1 reads SGHNT; CDR2 reads YENEEA. The CDR3 runs 13 residues. The CDR3 coding sequence is TGTGCCAGCAGCTTCGGAACGAACAATGAGCAGTTCTTC. This translates into CASSFGTNNEQFF.

This chain uses TRBV28 with TRBJ1-5; 9 nucleotides line up with TRBD1. Trimming removed 10 bases from V and 4 bases from J; junction bases left unmatched: 14. Germline V CDR1 and CDR2: MDHEN, SYDVKM. This CDR3 contains 16 residues. Here the CDR3 reads CATGMLGQGKNQPQHF. CDR3 coding DNA: TGTGCCACCGGCATGCTGGGACAGGGAAAAAATCAGCCCCAGCATTTT. Full variable domain (outside the CDR3, taken from reference TRBV28 and TRBJ1-5): DVKVTQSSRYLVKRTGEKVFLECVQDMDHENMFWYRQDPGLGLRLIYFSYDVKMKEKGDIPEGYSVSREKKERFSLILESASTNQTSMYLCATGMLGQGKNQPQHFGDGTRLSIL.

The chain is built from TRBV29-1 and TRBJ1-2; unclear D gene. The CDR3 extends over 14 amino acids. Looked up from germline, CDR1 is SQVTM and CDR2 is ANQGSEA. V was clipped by 6 bases and J by 7 bases, with 21 bases between them. DNA for the CDR3: TGCAGCGTGCCCCCCGGGCTCGGCCTAGGTGGCTACACCTTC. Its translation is CSVPPGLGLGGYTF.

The rearrangement joins TRBV5-8 to TRBJ1-4, with unresolved D. Germline lookup yields CDR1 SGHTS and CDR2 YDEGEE. The V end lost 4 bases, the J end lost 3 bases, and 10 bases lay between the germline ends. This CDR3 has 14 amino acids. This CDR3 reads CASSLKLPNEKLFF. The CDR3 DNA is TGTGCCAGCAGCCTTAAGTTACCTAATGAAAAACTGTTTTTT.

This sequence joins TRBV5-3 and TRBJ2-3; 7 bases agree with TRBD1. TRBV5-3 is reported as an ORF; its role is uncertain. The CDR3 spans 16 residues. Unmatched junction bases numbered 8, after V lost 4 bases and J lost 0 bases. CDR3 residues: CARSQDRPSSTDTQYF. The CDR3 nucleotides read TGTGCCAGAAGCCAGGACAGGCCGTCTAGCACAGATACGCAGTATTTT.

This chain joins TRBV5-4 and TRBJ1-1, with D unclear. Looked up from germline, CDR1 is SGHNT and CDR2 is YYREEE (reference sequence). The CDR3 has 13 residues. Trimming cost V 4 bases and J 1 base, with 8 bases left between them. The CDR3 loop reads CASSLAQNTEAFF. The CDR3 DNA is TGTGCCAGCAGCCTTGCCCAGAACACTGAAGCTTTCTTT.

The J gene is TRBJ1-1, the V gene TRBV5-1; 10 bases align to TRBD1. The CDR3 totals 14 residues. Germline assignment: CDR1 SGHRS and CDR2 YFSETQ. Trimming cost V 7 bases and J 5 bases; bases outside gene matches: 8. This CDR3 is CASFVGTGETEAFF. The CDR3 DNA reads TGCGCCAGCTTCGTTGGGACAGGGGAAACTGAAGCTTTCTTT.